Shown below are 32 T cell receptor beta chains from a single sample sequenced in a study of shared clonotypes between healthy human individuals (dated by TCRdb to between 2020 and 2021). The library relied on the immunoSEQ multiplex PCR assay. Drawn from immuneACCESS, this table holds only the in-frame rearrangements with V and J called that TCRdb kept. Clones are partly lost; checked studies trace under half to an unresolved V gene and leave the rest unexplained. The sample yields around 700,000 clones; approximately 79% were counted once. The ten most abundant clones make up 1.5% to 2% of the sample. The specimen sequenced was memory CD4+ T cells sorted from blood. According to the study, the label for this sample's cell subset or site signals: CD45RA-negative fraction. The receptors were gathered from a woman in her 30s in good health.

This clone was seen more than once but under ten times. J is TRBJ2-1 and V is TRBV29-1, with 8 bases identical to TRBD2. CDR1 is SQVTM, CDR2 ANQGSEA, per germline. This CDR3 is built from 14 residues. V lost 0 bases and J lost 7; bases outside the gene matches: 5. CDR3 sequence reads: CSVEDGGLGNEQFF. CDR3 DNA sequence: TGCAGCGTTGAAGACGGGGGACTAGGTAATGAGCAGTTCTTC.

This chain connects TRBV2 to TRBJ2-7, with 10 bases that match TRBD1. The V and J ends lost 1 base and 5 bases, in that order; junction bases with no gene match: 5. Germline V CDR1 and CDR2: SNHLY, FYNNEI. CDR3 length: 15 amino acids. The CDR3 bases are TGTGCCAGCAGTGAAGAGGGACAGGGGCAACACGAGCAGTACTTC. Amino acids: CASSEEGQGQHEQYF.

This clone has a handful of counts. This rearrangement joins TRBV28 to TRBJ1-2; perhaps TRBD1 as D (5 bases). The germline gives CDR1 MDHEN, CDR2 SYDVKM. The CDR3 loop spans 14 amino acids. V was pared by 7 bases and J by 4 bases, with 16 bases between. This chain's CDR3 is CASTKGGGTYGYTF. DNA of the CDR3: TGTGCCAGCACCAAGGGTGGGGGGACCTATGGCTACACCTTC.

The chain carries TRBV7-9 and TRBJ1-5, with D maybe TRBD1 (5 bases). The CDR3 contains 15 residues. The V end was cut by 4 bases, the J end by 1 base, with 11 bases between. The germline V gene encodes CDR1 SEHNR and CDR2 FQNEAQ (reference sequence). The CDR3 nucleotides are TGTGCCAGCAGCTCCCAGGGTTCGAGCAATCAGCCCCAGCATTTT. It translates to CASSSQGSSNQPQHF.

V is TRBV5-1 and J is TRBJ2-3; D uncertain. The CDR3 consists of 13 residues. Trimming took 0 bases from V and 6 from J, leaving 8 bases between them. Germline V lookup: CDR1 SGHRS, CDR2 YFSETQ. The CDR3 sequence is CASSLELLDTQYF. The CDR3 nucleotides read TGCGCCAGCAGCTTGGAGTTGCTCGATACGCAGTATTTT.

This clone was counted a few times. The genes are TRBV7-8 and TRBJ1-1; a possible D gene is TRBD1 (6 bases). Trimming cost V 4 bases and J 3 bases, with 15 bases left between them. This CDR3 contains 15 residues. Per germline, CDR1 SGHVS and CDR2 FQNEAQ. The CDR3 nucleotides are TGTGCCAGCAGCTACCAACAGGGTGGAGACACTGAAGCTTTCTTT. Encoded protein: CASSYQQGGDTEAFF.

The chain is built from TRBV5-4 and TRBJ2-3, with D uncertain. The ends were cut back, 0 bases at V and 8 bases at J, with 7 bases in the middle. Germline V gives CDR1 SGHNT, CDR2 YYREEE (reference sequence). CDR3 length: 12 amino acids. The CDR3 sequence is CASSLDSTTQYF. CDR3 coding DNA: TGTGCCAGCAGCTTGGACTCCACTACGCAGTATTTT.

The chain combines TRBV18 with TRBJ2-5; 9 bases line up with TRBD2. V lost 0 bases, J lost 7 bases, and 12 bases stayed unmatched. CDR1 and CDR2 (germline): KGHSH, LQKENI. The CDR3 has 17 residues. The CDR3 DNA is TGTGCCAGCTCACCACCGGTTCCGACTAGCGGTTCAGGGACCCAGTACTTC. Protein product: CASSPPVPTSGSGTQYF.

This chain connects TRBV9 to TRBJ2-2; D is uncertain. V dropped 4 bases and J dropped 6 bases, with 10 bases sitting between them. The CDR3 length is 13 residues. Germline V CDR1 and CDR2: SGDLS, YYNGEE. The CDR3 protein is CASSPRPAGELFF. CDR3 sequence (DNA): TGTGCCAGCAGCCCCCGCCCCGCCGGGGAGCTGTTTTTT.

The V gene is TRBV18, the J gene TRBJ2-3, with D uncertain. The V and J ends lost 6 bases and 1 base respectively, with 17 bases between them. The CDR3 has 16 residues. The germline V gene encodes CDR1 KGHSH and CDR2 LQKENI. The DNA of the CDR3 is TGTGCCAGCTCCCCGCGTGCTACACCCGGCACAGATACGCAGTATTTT. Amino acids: CASSPRATPGTDTQYF.

The CDR3 spells CSVKTQTYEQYF. The CDR3 DNA reads TGCAGCGTCAAAACCCAAACCTACGAGCAGTACTTC. V is TRBV29-1 and J is TRBJ2-7; unclear D gene. CDR1 is SQVTM and CDR2 is ANQGSEA in the germline V gene. The CDR3 contains 12 residues. V was cut by 6 bases and J by 2 bases, with 11 bases left in between.

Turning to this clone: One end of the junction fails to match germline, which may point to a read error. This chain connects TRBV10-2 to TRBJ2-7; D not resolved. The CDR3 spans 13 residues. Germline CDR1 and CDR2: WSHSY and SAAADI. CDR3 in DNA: TGCGCCAGCAGAATGGGTAGCTCCCACGAGCAGTACTTC. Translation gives CASRMGSSHEQYF.

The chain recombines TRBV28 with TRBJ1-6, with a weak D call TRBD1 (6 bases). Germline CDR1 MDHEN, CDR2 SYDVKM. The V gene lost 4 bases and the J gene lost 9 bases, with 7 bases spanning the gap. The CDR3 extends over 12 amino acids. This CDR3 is CASSYRVSPLHF. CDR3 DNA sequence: TGTGCCAGCAGTTACAGGGTTTCACCCCTCCACTTT.

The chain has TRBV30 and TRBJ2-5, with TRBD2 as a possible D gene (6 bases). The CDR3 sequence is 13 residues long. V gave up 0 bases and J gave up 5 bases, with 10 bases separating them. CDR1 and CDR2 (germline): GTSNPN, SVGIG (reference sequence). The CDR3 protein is CAWSVTRQETQYF. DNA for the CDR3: TGTGCCTGGAGTGTGACTAGACAGGAGACCCAGTACTTC.

In nucleotides, the CDR3 is TGTGCCAGCAGCTTGAGACTAGCGGGAGGGCGGGACACCGGGGAGCTGTTTTTT. Amino acid sequence: CASSLRLAGGRDTGELFF. The chain combines TRBV5-5 with TRBJ2-2; TRBD2 aligns across 14 bases. CDR3 length: 18 amino acids. Trimming cost V 1 base and J 3 bases; bases outside gene matches: 5. Per the germline V gene, CDR1 is SGHKS and CDR2 is YYEKEE (reference sequence).

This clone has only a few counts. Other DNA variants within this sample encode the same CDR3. The CDR3, as DNA: TGCGCCAGCAGCTCCGGGACTGAGAACACTGAAGCTTTCTTT. Protein: CASSSGTENTEAFF. This chain joins TRBV5-1 and TRBJ1-1; D perhaps matches TRBD1 (5 bases). Trimming cost V 3 bases and J 1 base, with 10 bases left between them. The CDR3 is made up of 14 amino acids. Per germline, CDR1 SGHRS and CDR2 YFSETQ.

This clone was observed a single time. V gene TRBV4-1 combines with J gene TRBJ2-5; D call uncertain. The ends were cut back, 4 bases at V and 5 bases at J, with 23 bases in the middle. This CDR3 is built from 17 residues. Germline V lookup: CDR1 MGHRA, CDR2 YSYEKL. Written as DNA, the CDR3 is TGCGCCAGCAGCCCTCCCGTCTGGGCCCGAAAAAACGAGACCCAGTACTTC. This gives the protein CASSPPVWARKNETQYF.

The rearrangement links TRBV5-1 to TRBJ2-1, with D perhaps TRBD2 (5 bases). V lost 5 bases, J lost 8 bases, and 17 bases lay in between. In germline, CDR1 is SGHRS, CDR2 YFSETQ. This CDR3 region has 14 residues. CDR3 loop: CASSSSRGIHEQFF. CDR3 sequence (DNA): TGCGCCAGCAGTTCCTCCCGGGGTATCCATGAGCAGTTCTTC.

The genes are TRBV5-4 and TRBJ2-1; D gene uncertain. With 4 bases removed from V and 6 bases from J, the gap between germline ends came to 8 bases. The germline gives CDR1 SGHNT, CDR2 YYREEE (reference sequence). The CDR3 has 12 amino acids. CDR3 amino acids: CASSRLVNEQFF. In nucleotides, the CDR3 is TGTGCCAGCAGCCGGCTGGTCAATGAGCAGTTCTTC.

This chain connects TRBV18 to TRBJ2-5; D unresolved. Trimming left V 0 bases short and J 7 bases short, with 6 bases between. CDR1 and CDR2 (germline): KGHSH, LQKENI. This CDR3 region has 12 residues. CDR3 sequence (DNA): TGTGCCAGCTCACCACCGTTAGGGACCCAGTACTTC. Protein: CASSPPLGTQYF.

CDR3 region: CASRRGGGAGSYNEQFF. DNA for the CDR3: TGTGCCAGTAGACGCGGCGGGGGCGCGGGATCCTACAATGAGCAGTTCTTC. The chain joins TRBV19 to TRBJ2-1, with D perhaps matching TRBD2 (7 bases). The CDR3 length is 17 residues. The germline V and J ends were trimmed by 6 bases and 1 base, with 19 bases remaining between them. The V gene's germline CDR1 is LNHDA and CDR2 SQIVND (reference sequence).

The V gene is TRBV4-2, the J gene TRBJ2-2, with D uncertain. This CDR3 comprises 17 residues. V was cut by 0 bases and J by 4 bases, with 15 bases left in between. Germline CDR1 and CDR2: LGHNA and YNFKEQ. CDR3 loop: CASSQDPVPDPTGELFF. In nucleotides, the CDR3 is TGTGCCAGCAGCCAAGATCCGGTCCCGGATCCCACCGGGGAGCTGTTTTTT.

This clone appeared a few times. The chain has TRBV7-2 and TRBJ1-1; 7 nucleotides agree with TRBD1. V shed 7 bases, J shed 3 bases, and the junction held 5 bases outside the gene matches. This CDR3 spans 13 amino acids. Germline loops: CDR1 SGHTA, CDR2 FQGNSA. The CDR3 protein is CASNLQGDTEAFF. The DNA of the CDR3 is TGTGCCAGCAACTTGCAGGGGGACACTGAAGCTTTCTTT.

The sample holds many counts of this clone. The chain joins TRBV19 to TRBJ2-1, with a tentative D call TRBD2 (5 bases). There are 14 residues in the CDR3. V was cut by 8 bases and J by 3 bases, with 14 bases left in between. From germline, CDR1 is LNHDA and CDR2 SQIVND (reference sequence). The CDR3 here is CASESGYDYNEQFF. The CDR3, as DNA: TGTGCCAGTGAAAGCGGTTACGACTACAATGAGCAGTTCTTC.

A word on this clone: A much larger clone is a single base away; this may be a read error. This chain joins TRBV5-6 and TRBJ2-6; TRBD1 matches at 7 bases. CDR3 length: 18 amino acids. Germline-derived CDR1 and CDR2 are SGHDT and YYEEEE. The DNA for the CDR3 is TGTACCAGCAGCCCGCCGGGACAGTCTTTCTCTGGGGCCAACGTCCTGACTTTC. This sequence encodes CTSSPPGQSFSGANVLTF.

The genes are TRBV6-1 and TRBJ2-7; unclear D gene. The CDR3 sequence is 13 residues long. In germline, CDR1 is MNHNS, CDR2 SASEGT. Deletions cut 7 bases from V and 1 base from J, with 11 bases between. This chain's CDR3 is CASTKTASYEQYF. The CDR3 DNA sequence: TGTGCCAGCACCAAAACCGCATCCTACGAGCAGTACTTC.

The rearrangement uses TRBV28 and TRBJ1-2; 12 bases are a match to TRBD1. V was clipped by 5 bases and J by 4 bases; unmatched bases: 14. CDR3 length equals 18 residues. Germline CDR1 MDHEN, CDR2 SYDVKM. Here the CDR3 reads CASSGRDRGRGGAYGYTF. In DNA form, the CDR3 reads TGTGCCAGCAGTGGTAGGGACAGGGGGCGCGGGGGGGCCTATGGCTACACCTTC.

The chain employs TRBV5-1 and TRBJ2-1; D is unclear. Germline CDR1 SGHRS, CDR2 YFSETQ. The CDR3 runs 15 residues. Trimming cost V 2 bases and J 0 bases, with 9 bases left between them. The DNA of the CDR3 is TGCGCCAGCAGCTTTTGGGGAAGCTCCTACAATGAGCAGTTCTTC. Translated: CASSFWGSSYNEQFF.

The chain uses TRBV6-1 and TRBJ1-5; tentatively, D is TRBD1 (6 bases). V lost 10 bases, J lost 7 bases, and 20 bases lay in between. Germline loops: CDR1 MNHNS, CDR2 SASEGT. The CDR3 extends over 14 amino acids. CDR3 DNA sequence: TGTGCCACGTCTGGGGGGGGGCCTTACCAGCCCCAGCATTTT. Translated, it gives CATSGGGPYQPQHF.

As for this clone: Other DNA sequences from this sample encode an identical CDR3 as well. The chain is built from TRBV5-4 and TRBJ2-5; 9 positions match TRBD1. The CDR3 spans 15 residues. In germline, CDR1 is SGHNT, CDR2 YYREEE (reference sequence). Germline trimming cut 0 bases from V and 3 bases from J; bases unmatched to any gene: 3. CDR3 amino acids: CASSLAGTGKETQYF. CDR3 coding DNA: TGTGCCAGCAGCTTGGCCGGGACAGGGAAAGAGACCCAGTACTTC.

CDR3 amino acids: CSVWTGQNTGELFF. The CDR3 nucleotides are TGCAGCGTGTGGACAGGCCAGAACACCGGGGAGCTGTTTTTT. The rearrangement uses TRBV29-1 and TRBJ2-2; 7 bases are a match to TRBD1. Germline lookup yields CDR1 SQVTM and CDR2 ANQGSEA. The CDR3 has 14 residues. V shed 6 bases, J shed 1 base, and the junction held 5 bases outside the gene matches.

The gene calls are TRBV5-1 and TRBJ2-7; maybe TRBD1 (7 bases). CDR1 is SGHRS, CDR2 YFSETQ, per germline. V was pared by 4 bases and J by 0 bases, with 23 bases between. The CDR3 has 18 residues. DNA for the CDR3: TGCGCCAGCAGCCCCCGGGTAGGGGGCGGGATCCCCTCCTACGAGCAGTACTTC. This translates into CASSPRVGGGIPSYEQYF.